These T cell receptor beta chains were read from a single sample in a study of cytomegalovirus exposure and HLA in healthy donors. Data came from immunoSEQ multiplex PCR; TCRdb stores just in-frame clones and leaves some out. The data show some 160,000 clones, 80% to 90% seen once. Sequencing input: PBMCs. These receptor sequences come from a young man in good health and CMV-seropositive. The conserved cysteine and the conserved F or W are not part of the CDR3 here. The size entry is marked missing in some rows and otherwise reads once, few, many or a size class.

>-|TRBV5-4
ASSPNRGSGRGKGQY
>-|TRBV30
AWSGLAGMTGELF
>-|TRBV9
ASSVGQGYGYT
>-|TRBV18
ASSQAGGGTEAF
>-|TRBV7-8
ASSPLRLTYNEQF
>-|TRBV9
ASSGAGLAAYNEQF
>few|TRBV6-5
ASSYLVGEKLF
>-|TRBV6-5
ASSRGRGDEKLF
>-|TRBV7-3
ASSLNGGQPQH
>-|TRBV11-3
ASSVGTGAEAF
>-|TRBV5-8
ASSLGSGRGEAF
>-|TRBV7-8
ATNRGYNTGELF
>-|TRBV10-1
ASSEKGTGTHEQY
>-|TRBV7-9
ASSPGQASYNEQF
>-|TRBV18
ASSGGTVNTEAF
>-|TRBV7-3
ASSSALSSYNEQF
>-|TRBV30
AWLGVLAVYNEQF
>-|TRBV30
AWSTGTDTQY
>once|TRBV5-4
ASGREGLIETQY
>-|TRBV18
ASSPPGLEGPGNEQF
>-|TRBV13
ASSSRTGLAKNIQY
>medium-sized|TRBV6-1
ASSEEGFYEQY
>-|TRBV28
ASTGRDSLWTNSPLH
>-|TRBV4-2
ASSQRTGAHYYYGYT
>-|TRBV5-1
ASSRDREDTEAF
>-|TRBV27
ASSPGRGRPSYEQY
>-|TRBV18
ASSQGLAGYNEQF
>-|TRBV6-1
ASSERTPYEQY
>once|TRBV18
ASSPLAGQGRTEAF
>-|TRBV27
ASGASETQY
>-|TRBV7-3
ASSSRTGDGYT